This TCR beta chain stems from a study of cytomegalovirus exposure and HLA in healthy donors. Healthy bone marrow donors made up the donors. Study-wide points: A cluster of highly shared sequence variants was likely a sequencing artifact. Being productive about 90% or about 30% of the time was typical of most TCR beta V segments in an earlier analysis.

As regards this clone: Its specificity is not known.

In the PCR, 60 Vbeta and 13 Jbeta primers were used. The data were produced by immunoSEQ multiplex PCR, yet TCRdb's version contains in-frame clones alone and is incomplete. The top ten hold about 9.5% of the sample, which has about 160,000 clones, about 80% seen once. V was cut by 4 bases and J by 7 bases, with 14 bases left in between. CDR1 is ENHRY and CDR2 is SYGVKD in the germline V gene. The CDR3 contains 15 residues. This receptor was taken from a young man in good health and CMV-seropositive. Sample: PBMCs. The rearrangement links TRBV10-3 to TRBJ1-6; maybe TRBD1 (5 bases). CDR3 nucleotides: TGTGCCATCAGTGGATACAGGACGGAGAATTCACCCCTCCACTTT. Amino acids: CAISGYRTENSPLHF.